The 6 T cell receptor beta chains reported below all come from one sample, sequenced in a study of blood T cells in healthy people across ages (dated by TCRdb to 2013 to 2016). Library generation was performed with 5' RACE. The sequencer listed for this sample is Illumina HiSeq 2500. The second PCR ran for roughly 7 to 11 cycles and used a J-beta primer mix along with a sample-barcoded 5' primer. TCRdb cleaned the public reads at Q25 with fastp, built clones with MiXCR and kept in-frame beta chains. Each entry merges the rows of one CDR3 protein and shows their most common DNA and genes. The sample table holds some 940,000 distinct CDR3 sequences, of which roughly 28% were seen once. Jointly, the top ten make up 10% of the sample. These same records also appear under a second study, on T cells of mothers and their children.

The sample was blood. The receptors here all came from a woman aged 40 to 50 in good health.

The chain employs TRBV20-1 and TRBJ2-7; the match to TRBD2 covers 8 bases. Trimming took 6 bases from V and 3 from J; bases not matched to a gene: 7. Germline V gene lookup returns CDR1 DFQATT and CDR2 SNEGSKA (reference sequence). The CDR3 is 13 residues long. The CDR3 region has the DNA TGCAGTGCCGGGGGGGCGGGAGGCTACGAGCAGTACTTC. It is translated as CSAGGAGGYEQYF.

Many counts were recorded for this clonotype. The chain has TRBV7-2 and TRBJ2-6; 11 nucleotides align to TRBD1. The CDR3 is 20 residues long. Germline values: CDR1 SGHTA, CDR2 FQGNSA. J gave up 0 bases and V 4 bases, and 11 bases lay outside the gene matches. In DNA, the CDR3 is TGTGCCAGCAGCTCGAGGACAGGGGGCTTAGCAGTCTCTGGGGCCAACGTCCTGACTTTC. Translated: CASSSRTGGLAVSGANVLTF. The full variable domain, completed using reference TRBV7-2 and TRBJ2-6, is GAGVSQSPSNKVTEKGKDVELRCDPISGHTALYWYRQSLGQGLEFLIYFQGNSAPDKSGLPSDRFSAERTGGSVSTLTIQRTQQEDSAVYLCASSSRTGGLAVSGANVLTFGAGSRLTVL.

The chain employs TRBV5-1 and TRBJ2-1, with 11 bases fitting TRBD2. The V gene's germline CDR1 is SGHRS and CDR2 YFSETQ. This CDR3 is built from 16 residues. After removal of 4 bases from V and 7 bases from J, the junction contained 10 bases not matched to a gene. The CDR3: CASSRDGTSGGNEQFF. CDR3 nucleotide sequence: TGCGCCAGCAGCCGCGACGGGACTAGCGGCGGGAATGAGCAGTTCTTC.

In this sample, this clonotype turned up many times. V usage is TRBV20-1 and J usage is TRBJ1-2; 7 bases are a match to TRBD1. CDR1 is DFQATT and CDR2 is SNEGSKA in the germline V gene (reference sequence). J gave up 6 bases and V 6 bases, and 7 bases lay outside the gene matches. The CDR3 runs to 12 residues. The DNA for the CDR3 is TGCAGTGCAAGACAGGGTCCTCATGGCTACACCTTC. Translation: CSARQGPHGYTF.

The chain links TRBV6-6 to TRBJ2-1; possibly TRBD1 for D (7 bases). Trimming removed 2 bases at V and 1 base at J, with 12 bases between. CDR1 is MNHNY and CDR2 is SVGAGI in the germline V gene (reference sequence). This CDR3 spans 16 amino acids. The CDR3: CASSYPAGGSYNEQFF. In DNA, the CDR3 is TGTGCCAGCAGTTACCCCGCAGGGGGGTCCTACAATGAGCAGTTCTTC.

V gene TRBV30 combines with J gene TRBJ2-3; no clear D gene. The CDR3 runs to 12 residues. Germline V gives CDR1 GTSNPN, CDR2 SVGIG (reference sequence). V lost 0 bases, J lost 1 base, and 2 bases lay in between. The CDR3 loop is CAWSVGTDTQYF. CDR3 nucleotide sequence: TGTGCCTGGAGTGTCGGCACAGATACGCAGTATTTT.